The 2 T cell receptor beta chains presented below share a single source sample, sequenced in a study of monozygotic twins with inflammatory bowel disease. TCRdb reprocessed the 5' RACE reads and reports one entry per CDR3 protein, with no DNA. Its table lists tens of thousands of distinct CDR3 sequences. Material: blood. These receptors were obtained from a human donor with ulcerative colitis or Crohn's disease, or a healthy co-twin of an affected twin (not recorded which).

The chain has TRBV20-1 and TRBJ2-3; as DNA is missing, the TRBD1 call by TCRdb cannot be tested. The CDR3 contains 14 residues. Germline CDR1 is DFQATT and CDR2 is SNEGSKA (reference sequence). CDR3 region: CSARARTARHTQYF.

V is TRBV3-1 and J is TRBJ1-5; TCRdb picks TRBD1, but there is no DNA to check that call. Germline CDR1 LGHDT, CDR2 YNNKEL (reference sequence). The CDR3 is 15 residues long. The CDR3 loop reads CASSQGTGVNQPQHF.